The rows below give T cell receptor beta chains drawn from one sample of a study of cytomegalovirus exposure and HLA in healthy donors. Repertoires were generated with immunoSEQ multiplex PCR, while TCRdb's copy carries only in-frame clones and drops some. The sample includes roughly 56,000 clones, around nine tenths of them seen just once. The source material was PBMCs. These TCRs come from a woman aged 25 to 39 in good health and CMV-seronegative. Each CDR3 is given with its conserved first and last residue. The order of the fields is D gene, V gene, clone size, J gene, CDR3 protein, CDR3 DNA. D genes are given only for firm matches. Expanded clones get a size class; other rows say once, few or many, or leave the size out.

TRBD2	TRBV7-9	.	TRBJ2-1	CASSSGTSGIYEQFF	TGTGCCAGCAGCTCCGGGACTAGCGGGATATATGAGCAGTTCTTC
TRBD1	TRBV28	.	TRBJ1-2	CASSPLTGVERRGDYGYTF	TGTGCCAGCAGTCCCTTGACAGGGGTAGAGCGCCGAGGGGACTATGGCTACACCTTC
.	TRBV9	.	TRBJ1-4	CASSVGVLGGEKLFF	TGTGCCAGCAGCGTAGGGGTATTAGGAGGTGAAAAACTGTTTTTT
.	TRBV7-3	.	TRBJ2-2	CASSMVGVNTGELFF	TGTGCCAGCAGCATGGTGGGAGTGAACACCGGGGAGCTGTTTTTT
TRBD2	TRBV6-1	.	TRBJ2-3	CASSARTSGVGTDTQYF	TGTGCCAGCAGTGCGAGGACTAGTGGAGTAGGCACAGATACGCAGTATTTT
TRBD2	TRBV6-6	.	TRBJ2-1	CASVAGPYRGEQFF	TGTGCCAGCGTAGCGGGGCCTTACCGGGGTGAGCAGTTCTTC
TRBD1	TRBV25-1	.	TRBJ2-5	CASSIPGQGTTQYF	TGTGCCAGCAGTATTCCGGGACAGGGCACGACCCAGTACTTC
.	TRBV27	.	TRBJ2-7	CASSFTGQRLTYEQYF	TGTGCCAGCAGTTTCACGGGACAACGTTTAACCTACGAGCAGTACTTC
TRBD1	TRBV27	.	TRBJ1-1	CASSRQGRDSTFF	TGTGCCAGCAGCCGACAGGGGCGCGATTCTACTTTCTTT
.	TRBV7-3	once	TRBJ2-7	CASSLINRGEQYF	TGTGCCAGCAGCTTAATCAACCGGGGAGAGCAGTACTTC
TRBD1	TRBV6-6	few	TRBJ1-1	CASSYSETGPAFF	TGTGCCAGCAGTTACTCAGAGACAGGGCCGGCTTTCTTT
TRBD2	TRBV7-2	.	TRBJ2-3	CASSLGLAGESDTQYF	TGTGCCAGCAGCCTCGGACTAGCGGGAGAGTCAGATACGCAGTATTTT
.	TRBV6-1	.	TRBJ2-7	CASSESSGEMYEQYF	TGTGCCAGCAGTGAAAGTTCGGGGGAGATGTACGAGCAGTACTTC
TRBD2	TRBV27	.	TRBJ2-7	CASSGPGTNIYEQYF	TGTGCCAGCAGTGGACCCGGGACTAACATCTACGAGCAGTACTTC
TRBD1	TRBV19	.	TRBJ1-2	CASTTGAGFGYTF	TGTGCCAGTACCACAGGGGCGGGCTTTGGCTACACCTTC
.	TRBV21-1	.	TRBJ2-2	CASSGRLAGYTGELFF	TGTGCCAGCAGCGGGCGCCTAGCGGGTTACACCGGGGAGCTGTTTTTT
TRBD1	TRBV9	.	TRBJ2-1	CASSGWGDRAHNEQFF	TGTGCCAGCAGCGGGTGGGGGGACAGGGCTCACAATGAGCAGTTCTTC
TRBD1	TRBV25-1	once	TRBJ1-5	CASSGPTGSDQPQHF	TGTGCCAGCAGTGGACCGACAGGGTCTGATCAGCCCCAGCATTTT
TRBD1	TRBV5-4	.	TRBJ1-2	CASSNLQGGTYGYTF	TGTGCCAGCAGCAACCTACAGGGGGGGACCTATGGCTACACCTTC
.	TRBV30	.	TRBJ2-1	CAWSVVGSPEKGFF	TGTGCCTGGAGTGTAGTGGGTAGCCCCGAGAAAGGGTTCTTC
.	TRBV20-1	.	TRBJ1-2	CSVTAGAGYTF	TGCAGTGTTACGGCGGGGGCTGGCTACACCTTC
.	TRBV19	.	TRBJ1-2	CASSMAAQGPYGYTF	TGTGCCAGTAGTATGGCGGCGCAGGGCCCCTATGGCTACACCTTC
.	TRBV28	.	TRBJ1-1	CASRESGTEAFF	TGTGCCAGCAGGGAGTCGGGAACTGAAGCTTTCTTT
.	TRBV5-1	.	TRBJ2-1	CASSLEADSLFF	TGCGCCAGCAGCTTGGAAGCGGACAGTCTGTTCTTC
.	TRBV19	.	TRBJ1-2	CASSPDGLYGYTF	TGTGCCAGTAGTCCGGACGGACTATATGGCTACACCTTC
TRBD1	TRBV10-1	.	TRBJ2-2	CASSEIGQGAGELFF	TGCGCCAGCAGTGAGATTGGACAGGGTGCCGGGGAGCTGTTTTTT
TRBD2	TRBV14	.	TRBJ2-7	CASSHATSASPYEQYF	TGTGCCAGCAGCCACGCGACTAGCGCGAGTCCCTACGAGCAGTACTTC
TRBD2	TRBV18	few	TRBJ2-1	CASSPSTSETPAYNEQFF	TGTGCCAGCTCACCTTCGACTAGCGAAACCCCGGCCTACAATGAGCAGTTCTTC
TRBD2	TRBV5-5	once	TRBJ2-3	CASSTRGGNTDTQYF	TGTGCCAGCAGCACGCGGGGGGGTAACACAGATACGCAGTATTTT
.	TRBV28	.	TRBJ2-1	CASSLMGSEQFF	TGTGCCAGCAGTTTAATGGGCTCTGAGCAGTTCTTC
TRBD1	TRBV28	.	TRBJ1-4	CASRITGGGEKLFF	TGTGCCAGCAGAATAACAGGGGGTGGTGAAAAACTGTTTTTT